Given below is one T cell receptor beta chain in context. The data were obtained in a study of cytomegalovirus exposure and HLA in healthy donors. CDR1 and CDR2 (germline): LNHDA, SQIVND (reference sequence). The CDR3 consists of 16 residues. V was pared by 5 bases and J by 1 base, with 15 bases between. PCR primers comprised 60 Vbeta and 13 Jbeta primers. TCRdb's table, derived via immunoSEQ multiplex PCR, lists solely in-frame clones and lacks some. The sample lists about 140,000 clones, 70% seen once, with around 1.6% in the top ten. At sampling all donors were nominally healthy, likely with unrecorded immune exposures.

The gene calls are TRBV19 and TRBJ1-5; D may be TRBD1 (6 bases). This receptor was identified in a woman in her thirties in good health and CMV-seronegative. The sequencing sample was made of PBMCs. CDR3 sequence (DNA): TGTGCCAGTAGTCTCAAGGGACACTCAAGCAATCAGCCCCAGCATTTT. Translated: CASSLKGHSSNQPQHF.